One sample yielded the 29 T cell receptor beta chains listed below, sequenced in a study of blood T cell repertoires in COVID-19. Sequenced by immunoSEQ multiplex PCR; TCRdb stores in-frame clones only, minus some. The table shows hundreds of thousands of clones, with approximately 80% occurring only once. The specimen was PBMCs or T cells enriched from blood (not recorded which). The receptor source for this set is a man aged 35 to 55 who had been exposed to COVID-19.

The V call is TRBV29-1, the J call TRBJ2-5; TRBD2 aligns across 7 bases. The V gene's germline CDR1 is SQVTM and CDR2 ANQGSEA. The V gene end was trimmed by 4 bases and the J gene end by 5 bases; junction bases not matched to a gene: 7. This CDR3 is 13 amino acids long. DNA for the CDR3: TGCAGCGTTGTCACGGGAGCGGGGGAGACCCAGTACTTC. Its protein product is CSVVTGAGETQYF.

In its sample, this clone was seen once. This sequence joins TRBV12-3 or TRBV12-4 and TRBJ1-2; unclear D gene. The CDR3 length is 12 residues. Trimming left V 10 bases short and J 4 bases short, with 13 bases between. This chain's CDR3 is CANQNGPYGYTF. As DNA, the CDR3 is TGTGCCAACCAAAATGGCCCCTATGGCTACACCTTC.

The CDR3 DNA is TGTGCCACCAGCAGAGATACCCCGGGACAGGGGGACTCAACCATATATTTT. Protein: CATSRDTPGQGDSTIYF. The chain links TRBV15 to TRBJ1-3, with 11 bases lining up with TRBD1. Unmatched junction bases numbered 11, after V lost 0 bases and J lost 10 bases. The germline CDR1 and CDR2 sequences are LNHNV and YYDKDF (reference sequence). CDR3 size: 17 residues.

This clone occurred once. The rearrangement links TRBV6-1 to TRBJ2-1; 9 nucleotides agree with TRBD2. With V trimmed by 2 bases and J by 5 bases, 4 bases remained unmatched. Looked up from germline, CDR1 is MNHNS and CDR2 is SASEGT. This CDR3 contains 15 residues. CDR3 protein: CASSELAGTHNEQFF. The CDR3 DNA reads TGTGCCAGCAGTGAACTAGCGGGAACCCACAATGAGCAGTTCTTC.

The CDR3 here is CASSEVQGMGSPLHF. In DNA form, the CDR3 reads TGTGCCAGCAGTGAAGTACAGGGGATGGGGTCACCCCTCCACTTT. The chain couples TRBV6-1 to TRBJ1-6, with 7 bases that match TRBD1. J lost 10 bases, V lost 1 base, and 7 bases had no gene match. Looked up from germline, CDR1 is MNHNS and CDR2 is SASEGT. The CDR3 contains 15 residues.

V is TRBV7-9 and J is TRBJ1-3; D is perhaps TRBD1 (5 bases). This CDR3 spans 14 amino acids. Per the germline V gene, CDR1 is SEHNR and CDR2 is FQNEAQ (reference sequence). CDR3 bases: TGTCTAAGCGGGATGGGGCTCTCTGGAAACACCATATATTTT. Translated, it gives CLSGMGLSGNTIYF.

The rearrangement links TRBV28 to TRBJ2-5; D is possibly TRBD2 (6 bases). Per germline, CDR1 MDHEN and CDR2 SYDVKM. The V end was cut by 3 bases, the J end by 2 bases, with 16 bases between. The CDR3 runs to 16 residues. The DNA of the CDR3 is TGTGCCAGCAGTTTTCTGACTAGAGGGCAACAAGAGACCCAGTACTTC. Translation gives CASSFLTRGQQETQYF.

This clone showed up many times. The rearrangement uses TRBV6-1 and TRBJ2-3; 9 bases match TRBD2. The germline V gene encodes CDR1 MNHNS and CDR2 SASEGT. The CDR3 covers 19 residues. The trim removed 0 bases at V and 0 bases at J, leaving 10 bases unmatched. The CDR3 DNA sequence: TGTGCCAGCAGTGAAGCTATGGGAGGAAGCGGGGGGAGCACAGATACGCAGTATTTT. Amino acids: CASSEAMGGSGGSTDTQYF.

This chain joins TRBV12-5 and TRBJ2-1; 8 positions match TRBD1. CDR3 size: 15 residues. V was pared by 7 bases and J by 0 bases, with 5 bases of the junction left unmatched. The V gene's germline CDR1 is LGHNT and CDR2 FRNRAP. Here the CDR3 reads CASVLQGGSYNEQFF. CDR3 coding DNA: TGTGCTAGTGTCCTACAGGGGGGCTCCTACAATGAGCAGTTCTTC.

In its sample, this clone was seen a few times. This chain links TRBV20-1 with TRBJ2-7; 8 bases fit TRBD1. This CDR3 comprises 11 residues. Germline CDR1 reads DFQATT; CDR2 reads SNEGSKA (reference sequence). DNA for the CDR3: TGCAGAGCTGGACAGGGTCCCGAGCAGTACTTC. It yields the protein CRAGQGPEQYF.

The rearrangement links TRBV19 to TRBJ1-6; 9 nucleotides match TRBD1. The CDR3 totals 13 residues. Germline V gives CDR1 LNHDA, CDR2 SQIVND (reference sequence). With V trimmed by 8 bases and J by 8 bases, 4 bases remained unmatched. Here the CDR3 reads CASGDRVDSPLHF. The CDR3 coding sequence is TGTGCCAGTGGGGACAGGGTGGATTCACCCCTCCACTTT. The whole variable domain, remainder taken from reference TRBV19 and TRBJ1-6, is DGGITQSPKYLFRKEGQNVTLSCEQNLNHDAMYWYRQDPGQGLRLIYYSQIVNDFQKGDIAEGYSVSREKKESFPLTVTSAQKNPTAFYLCASGDRVDSPLHFGNGTRLTVT.

Only one count was recorded for this clone. The V gene is TRBV13, the J gene TRBJ1-2; 10 bases fit TRBD1. V trimming: 3 bases; J trimming: 6 bases; junction bases outside the gene matches: 10. Germline-derived CDR1 and CDR2 are PRHDT and FYEKMQ (reference sequence). The CDR3 is made up of 16 amino acids. CDR3 sequence reads: CASSFGTGEPKNGYTF. The CDR3 DNA reads TGTGCCAGCAGCTTCGGGACAGGGGAGCCTAAGAATGGCTACACCTTC.

This rearrangement joins TRBV5-1 to TRBJ2-1; 7 nucleotides align to TRBD2. The CDR3 is 16 amino acids. The V gene end was trimmed by 0 bases and the J gene end by 0 bases; junction bases not matched to a gene: 3. Germline CDR1 reads SGHRS; CDR2 reads YFSETQ. Written as DNA, the CDR3 is TGCGCCAGCAGCTTGGGGGAGCGGGGCTCCTACAATGAGCAGTTCTTC. Translating gives CASSLGERGSYNEQFF. Using reference TRBV5-1 and TRBJ2-1 for the parts outside the CDR3, the full variable domain is KAGVTQTPRYLIKTRGQQVTLSCSPISGHRSVSWYQQTPGQGLQFLFEYFSETQRNKGNFPGRFSGRQFSNSRSEMNVSTLELGDSALYLCASSLGERGSYNEQFFGPGTRLTVL.

This clone turned up a few times. The rearrangement uses TRBV3-1 (or the pseudogene TRBV3-2) and TRBJ1-2, with TRBD1 matching over 7 bases. CDR1 is LGHDT and CDR2 is YNNKEL in the germline V gene (reference sequence). The junction had 9 bases not matched to a gene; V was cut back by 0 bases and J by 5 bases. The CDR3 contains 16 residues. In DNA, the CDR3 is TGTGCCAGCAGCCAAGATGTAGTGGGACAGATATATGGCTACACCTTC. Its protein product is CASSQDVVGQIYGYTF.

The V call is TRBV5-1, the J call TRBJ2-7; 9 nucleotides match TRBD1. Germline CDR1 SGHRS, CDR2 YFSETQ. The CDR3 has 18 amino acids. V lost 3 bases to trimming and J lost 0 bases; unmatched junction nucleotides: 13. In DNA form, the CDR3 reads TGCGCCAGCAGCTCCGTCCCGGGACAGGGTCCGAGCTCCTACGAGCAGTACTTC. It translates to CASSSVPGQGPSSYEQYF.

This chain uses TRBV28 with TRBJ1-4; D may be TRBD1 (5 bases). The CDR3 consists of 15 residues. CDR1 is MDHEN and CDR2 is SYDVKM in the germline V gene. V was trimmed by 2 bases and J by 6 bases, leaving 13 bases between them. This CDR3 reads CASSLGARGDEKLFF. CDR3 DNA: TGTGCCAGCAGTTTAGGAGCAAGGGGTGATGAAAAACTGTTTTTT.

The genes are TRBV9 and TRBJ1-1; D not resolved. This CDR3 has 13 amino acids. V lost 2 bases and J lost 3, with 8 bases in between. Germline V CDR1 and CDR2: SGDLS, YYNGEE. CDR3 DNA sequence: TGTGCCAGCAGCGTTCGAGAGGACACTGAAGCTTTCTTT. Translated: CASSVREDTEAFF.

In its sample, this clone was seen once. V usage is TRBV12-3 or TRBV12-4 and J usage is TRBJ2-7; weak D call: TRBD1 (5 bases). Trimming took 6 bases from V and 6 from J, leaving 12 bases between them. CDR3 size: 12 residues. The CDR3 bases are TGTGCCAGCAGCAAATCAGGGTCCGAGCAGTACTTC. It specifies CASSKSGSEQYF.

V is TRBV6-2 or TRBV6-3 and J is TRBJ2-1; 10 nucleotides align to TRBD2. Trimming cost V 4 bases and J 3 bases; bases outside gene matches: 6. Looked up from germline, CDR1 is MNHEY and CDR2 is SVGEGT. The CDR3 runs to 16 residues. CDR3 DNA: TGTGCCAGCAGTTTAACTAGCGGGATGTACTACAATGAGCAGTTCTTC. Protein: CASSLTSGMYYNEQFF.

The chain carries TRBV7-2 and TRBJ1-6, with 8 bases aligning to TRBD1. Germline-derived CDR1 and CDR2 are SGHTA and FQGNSA. After removal of 5 bases from V and 9 bases from J, the junction contained 18 bases not matched to a gene. The CDR3 is 18 residues long. CDR3 DNA: TGTGCCAGCAGCGTGAATACGGTTGGACAGGGAAGTCGTTCACCCCTCCACTTT. Translating it yields CASSVNTVGQGSRSPLHF.

V is TRBV18 and J is TRBJ2-3; D possibly corresponds to TRBD2 (5 bases). Germline CDR1 KGHSH, CDR2 LQKENI. The V and J ends lost 8 bases and 4 bases respectively, with 16 bases between them. This CDR3 is 14 amino acids long. CDR3 bases: TGTGCCAGCGCGGCATCAATTAGCGCAGATACGCAGTATTTT. It yields the protein CASAASISADTQYF.

This clone was seen a single time. The chain is built from TRBV18 and TRBJ1-2; perhaps TRBD1 as D (6 bases). Deletions cut 0 bases from V and 3 bases from J, with 8 bases between. Germline V gene data show CDR1 as KGHSH and CDR2 as LQKENI. The CDR3 contains 14 residues. The CDR3 loop is CASSPPRTDYGYTF. The DNA for the CDR3 is TGTGCCAGCTCACCACCCAGGACAGACTATGGCTACACCTTC.

This clone was picked up one time. The rearrangement links TRBV29-1 to TRBJ2-3, with 9 bases lining up with TRBD2. This CDR3 comprises 18 residues. V dropped 1 base and J dropped 0; count of bases not matched to a gene: 11. In germline, CDR1 is SQVTM, CDR2 ANQGSEA. This chain's CDR3 is CSVEGLSGGRVSTDTQYF. The CDR3 bases are TGCAGCGTTGAAGGCCTAAGTGGCGGGAGGGTTAGCACAGATACGCAGTATTTT.

V usage is TRBV5-1 and J usage is TRBJ1-3; 11 bases are shared with TRBD1. Germline V lookup: CDR1 SGHRS, CDR2 YFSETQ. The CDR3 is made up of 18 amino acids. V lost 3 bases to trimming and J lost 0 bases; unmatched junction nucleotides: 8. CDR3 in DNA: TGCGCCAGCAGCTCCGGACAGGGGGCGATAAACTCTGGAAACACCATATATTTT. Its protein product is CASSSGQGAINSGNTIYF.

The J gene is TRBJ1-1, the V gene TRBV25-1; TRBD1 is a possible D gene (5 bases). V was pared by 2 bases and J by 1 base, with 14 bases between. Germline-derived CDR1 and CDR2 are MGHDK and SYGVNS. The CDR3 is 16 residues long. CDR3 sequence: CASSEPWEGPNTEAFF. The CDR3 nucleotides read TGTGCCAGCAGTGAACCTTGGGAGGGACCGAACACTGAAGCTTTCTTT.

V usage is TRBV27 and J usage is TRBJ2-1, with D perhaps TRBD2 (5 bases). Germline values: CDR1 MNHEY, CDR2 SMNVEV (reference sequence). This CDR3 has 16 residues. V was trimmed by 3 bases and J by 2 bases, leaving 14 bases between them. The CDR3 DNA sequence: TGTGCCAGCAGTTTGTCTGGGAGTGGCGCCTACAATGAGCAGTTCTTC. It encodes CASSLSGSGAYNEQFF.

This clone has just a few counts. The chain carries TRBV9 and TRBJ1-2; D may be TRBD1 (6 bases). Germline CDR1 reads SGDLS; CDR2 reads YYNGEE. The CDR3 sequence is 16 residues long. Trimming pared 2 bases from V and 0 bases from J, leaving 14 bases between. CDR3 sequence reads: CASSVSTGFANYGYTF. In DNA, the CDR3 is TGTGCCAGCAGCGTGTCAACAGGGTTCGCTAACTATGGCTACACCTTC.

The CDR3 spells CATQMVREGEQYF. The CDR3 region has the DNA TGTGCCACCCAGATGGTGAGGGAAGGGGAGCAGTACTTC. The gene calls are TRBV2 and TRBJ2-7; tentative D call: TRBD2 (5 bases). This CDR3 comprises 13 residues. Trimming removed 10 bases at V and 7 bases at J, with 20 bases between. Germline V gene lookup returns CDR1 SNHLY and CDR2 FYNNEI.

This clone was recorded once. The V and J genes are TRBV6-5 and TRBJ1-2; D unresolved. The CDR3 runs 13 residues. CDR1 and CDR2 (germline): MNHEY, SVGAGI. V dropped 5 bases and J dropped 6 bases, with 13 bases sitting between them. The CDR3 loop reads CASSTQQNDGYTF. The CDR3 DNA reads as TGTGCCAGCAGTACCCAACAGAATGATGGCTACACCTTC.